This TCR beta chain was recovered during a study of blood T cell repertoires in COVID-19. The CDR3 spans 18 residues. The V gene's germline CDR1 is SGDLS and CDR2 YYNGEE. V shed 0 bases, J shed 6 bases, and the junction held 13 bases outside the gene matches. TCRdb's copy holds only in-frame clones and misses some; the assay was immunoSEQ multiplex PCR. The sample consists of a few hundred thousand clones, about 83% of them appearing once. This clone was detected a few times. The chain recombines TRBV9 with TRBJ2-2, with 8 bases fitting TRBD1. Sequenced input: peripheral blood. The receptor was isolated from a young woman with COVID-19, enrolled during active disease. For the CDR3, the DNA is TGTGCCAGCAGCGTAGATTCAGGGACAGGAGATTTCGCCGGGGAGCTGTTTTTT. Translated, it gives CASSVDSGTGDFAGELFF.